A few counts support the clone carrying this T cell receptor (beta chain). Trimming cost V 1 base and J 6 bases, with 11 bases left between them. This CDR3 has 15 residues. Germline CDR1 is SGHNT and CDR2 is YYREEE (reference sequence). This specimen belongs to a study of T cell responses to AZD1222 COVID-19 vaccine. Data came from immunoSEQ multiplex PCR; TCRdb stores just in-frame clones and leaves some out. The sample consists of under 170,000 clones, 92% of them appearing once. The J gene is TRBJ1-6, the V gene TRBV5-4; tentatively, D is TRBD1 (5 bases). The source is an adult who received the AZD1222 COVID-19 vaccine. The starting material was peripheral blood, obtained 28 days after the second AZD1222 dose. CDR3 residues: CASSLRERGNSPLHF. CDR3 DNA: TGTGCCAGCAGCTTGAGGGAAAGGGGTAATTCACCCCTCCACTTT.